The 10 T cell receptor beta chains listed next were all sequenced from one sample in a study of immune cell composition in non-small cell lung cancer. Data came from immunoSEQ multiplex PCR; TCRdb stores just in-frame clones and leaves some out. The top ten hold roughly 4% of the sample, which has some 3,500 clones, 60% to 85% seen once. Sequenced input: lung tumor tissue. These receptor sequences come from a human donor with non-small cell lung cancer.

The chain joins TRBV7-2 to TRBJ1-1; D ambiguous. Trimming cost V 5 bases and J 3 bases, with 13 bases left between them. CDR1 is SGHTA and CDR2 is FQGNSA in the germline V gene. The CDR3 is 14 amino acids. CDR3 sequence: CASSPRYRDTEAFF. Here the CDR3 DNA reads TGTGCCAGCAGCCCTAGGTATCGGGACACTGAAGCTTTCTTT.

The chain joins TRBV9 to TRBJ1-6, with D possibly matching TRBD1 (5 bases). V lost 10 bases to trimming and J lost 1 base, with 21 bases between them. This CDR3 region has 17 residues. Looked up from germline, CDR1 is SGDLS and CDR2 is YYNGEE. The DNA of the CDR3 is TGTGCCCCTGGAGGGGCCTTAGCAAGTTCCTATAATTCACCCCTCCACTTT. Its protein is CAPGGALASSYNSPLHF.

The chain has TRBV7-2 and TRBJ2-7; D gene uncertain. The V end was cut by 0 bases, the J end by 6 bases, with 9 bases between. This CDR3 is built from 13 residues. CDR1 is SGHTA and CDR2 is FQGNSA in the germline V gene. Here the CDR3 reads CASSLARVSEQYF. The CDR3 DNA reads TGTGCCAGCAGCTTAGCCCGGGTATCCGAGCAGTACTTC.

V is TRBV7-8 and J is TRBJ1-3; D unclear. V lost 5 bases and J 0 bases, leaving 11 bases between the germline ends. Germline V gene sequence: CDR1 SGHVS, CDR2 FQNEAQ. The CDR3 consists of 15 residues. CDR3 coding DNA: TGTGCCAGCAGCCCAGGAGGAACCTCTGGAAACACCATATATTTT. Amino acids: CASSPGGTSGNTIYF. The full variable domain, in which reference TRBV7-8 and TRBJ1-3 provide the parts outside the CDR3, is GAGVSQSPRYKVAKRGQDVALRCDPISGHVSLFWYQQALGQGPEFLTYFQNEAQLDKSGLPSDRFFAERPEGSVSTLKIQRTQQEDSAVYLCASSPGGTSGNTIYFGEGSWLTVV.

CDR3 DNA sequence: TGTGCCAGCAGTTACGCAGGGGTAGTTTCACCCCTCCACTTT. Its protein product is CASSYAGVVSPLHF. This rearrangement joins TRBV6-5 to TRBJ1-6, with D tentatively TRBD1 (6 bases). The V gene lost 2 bases and the J gene lost 9 bases, with 11 bases spanning the gap. CDR1 is MNHEY, CDR2 SVGAGI, per germline. CDR3 length equals 14 residues.

A single count supports this clone. As DNA, the CDR3 is TGTGCCAGCAGCCAGCAGGCAGGAACTTCTAACTATGGCTACACCTTC. This codes for CASSQQAGTSNYGYTF. The V call is TRBV7-9, the J call TRBJ1-2; D ambiguous. CDR3 length equals 16 residues. The V end lost 5 bases, the J end lost 0 bases, and 16 bases lay between the germline ends. The germline gives CDR1 SEHNR, CDR2 FQNEAQ (reference sequence).

The genes are TRBV10-2 and TRBJ2-1; the match to TRBD2 covers 8 bases. V lost 3 bases to trimming and J lost 4 bases; unmatched junction nucleotides: 2. This CDR3 contains 14 residues. Germline CDR1 is WSHSY and CDR2 is SAAADI. The CDR3 region is CASSDTSGYNEQFF. The CDR3, as DNA: TGCGCCAGCAGTGATACTAGCGGATACAATGAGCAGTTCTTC.

V usage is TRBV10-3 and J usage is TRBJ2-2; a possible D gene is TRBD1 (6 bases). The germline V gene encodes CDR1 ENHRY and CDR2 SYGVKD. The CDR3 is 14 amino acids. V was clipped by 6 bases and J by 0 bases, with 8 bases between them. The CDR3 sequence is CAIRGQTNTGELFF. CDR3 bases: TGTGCCATCAGAGGACAGACGAACACCGGGGAGCTGTTTTTT.

The rearrangement uses TRBV9 and TRBJ1-5; tentatively, D is TRBD1 (5 bases). Germline V gives CDR1 SGDLS, CDR2 YYNGEE. V lost 0 bases and J lost 4, with 14 bases in between. CDR3 length: 16 amino acids. CDR3 sequence: CASSVGGDSRNQPQHF. The CDR3 coding sequence is TGTGCCAGCAGCGTAGGTGGGGACTCCCGTAATCAGCCCCAGCATTTT.

J is TRBJ2-7 and V is TRBV7-2, with 9 bases identical to TRBD1. Unmatched junction bases numbered 12, after V lost 4 bases and J lost 2 bases. CDR1 and CDR2 from the germline V gene are SGHTA and FQGNSA. CDR3 size: 17 residues. The CDR3 DNA reads TGTGCCAGCAGCTCCCATGGGACAGGGCCCCTTCCCTACGAGCAGTACTTC. It encodes CASSSHGTGPLPYEQYF.